These T cell receptor beta chains were read from a single sample in a study of memory CD4+ T cells and cytomegalovirus serostatus. Data came from immunoSEQ multiplex PCR; TCRdb stores just in-frame clones and leaves some out. Among 46,000 or so clones listed, about three quarters were seen once. Material: memory CD4+ T cells from blood. The source of these receptors is an adult in good health and CMV-seronegative. CDR3s include the opening cysteine and the closing phenylalanine or tryptophan. The D gene is left open where the match is weak. Clone size is given for some rows only: seen once, a few or many times, or a class if the clone is expanded.

TRBV6-4	NA	NA	TRBJ1-6	CASSATLQSPLHF	TGTGCCAGCAGTGCAACCCTCCAGTCACCCCTCCACTTT
TRBV2	NA	TRBD1	TRBJ2-4	CASSSLDRVHKNIQYF	TGTGCCAGCAGTTCCTTAGACAGGGTCCACAAAAACATTCAGTACTTC
TRBV5-1	NA	NA	TRBJ1-5	CASSLRAGEQPQHF	TGCGCCAGCAGCTTGAGGGCAGGGGAACAGCCCCAGCATTTT
TRBV11-3	NA	NA	TRBJ2-5	CASSLEEETQYF	TGTGCCAGCAGCTTAGAGGAAGAGACCCAGTACTTC
TRBV7-2	NA	TRBD1	TRBJ2-1	CASSDRVDEQFF	TGTGCCAGCAGCGACAGGGTCGATGAGCAGTTCTTC
TRBV5-1	NA	TRBD1	TRBJ2-7	CASSQTGDSYEQYF	TGCGCCAGCAGCCAGACAGGGGACTCCTACGAGCAGTACTTC
TRBV5-8	few	NA	TRBJ1-1	CASTYLRGDAAFF	TGTGCCAGCACCTATCTGAGGGGGGACGCAGCTTTCTTT
TRBV9	few	NA	TRBJ2-2	CASSRRGMGGELFF	TGTGCCAGCAGCCGTCGGGGGATGGGCGGGGAGCTGTTTTTT
TRBV6-6	NA	NA	TRBJ2-7	CASSRQGGGYEQYF	TGTGCCAGCAGTCGACAGGGAGGGGGTTACGAGCAGTACTTC
TRBV7-2	NA	NA	TRBJ1-5	CASSLAENQPQHF	TGTGCCAGCAGCTTAGCGGAGAATCAGCCCCAGCATTTT
TRBV27	NA	NA	TRBJ1-1	CASSPLDRNTEAFF	TGTGCCAGCAGTCCCTTAGACAGGAACACTGAAGCTTTCTTT
TRBV6-1	NA	NA	TRBJ2-3	CAIIATRTQYF	TGTGCCATCATAGCTACCCGTACGCAGTATTTT
TRBV5-1	NA	NA	TRBJ2-2	CASSLAGGAGGPTGELFF	TGCGCCAGCAGCTTGGCCGGTGGAGCTGGGGGACCCACCGGGGAGCTGTTTTTT
TRBV19	few	TRBD2	TRBJ2-1	CASSITSGAYNEQFF	TGTGCCAGTAGTATTACAAGCGGGGCCTACAATGAGCAGTTCTTC
TRBV30	NA	NA	TRBJ1-1	CAWSLPGDMNTEAFF	TGTGCCTGGTCCCTGCCGGGAGACATGAACACTGAAGCTTTCTTT
TRBV6-1	NA	NA	TRBJ2-2	CASSERRVEAGELFF	TGTGCCAGCAGTGAACGACGGGTGGAGGCCGGGGAGCTGTTTTTT
TRBV7-9	NA	TRBD1	TRBJ1-4	CASSFPKGQNNEKLFF	TGTGCCAGCAGCTTCCCAAAGGGACAGAATAATGAAAAACTGTTTTTT
TRBV11-2	NA	TRBD1	TRBJ1-1	CASSSTDRGNTEAFF	TGTGCCAGCAGCTCGACCGACAGGGGAAACACTGAAGCTTTCTTT
TRBV11-2	NA	TRBD2	TRBJ2-2	CASSSLWGSGVNTGELFF	TGTGCCAGCAGCTCACTTTGGGGTAGCGGGGTCAACACCGGGGAGCTGTTTTTT
TRBV10-3	few	NA	TRBJ1-2	CAISEAQGFNTF	TGTGCCATCAGTGAAGCTCAGGGTTTCAACACCTTC
TRBV19	NA	TRBD1	TRBJ2-5	CASNPRTGSGETQYF	TGTGCCAGTAATCCGAGGACAGGGTCGGGAGAGACCCAGTACTTC
TRBV7-2	NA	NA	TRBJ1-3	CATRAFSGNTIYF	TGTGCCACCAGGGCTTTCTCCGGAAACACCATATATTTT
TRBV19	once	TRBD2	TRBJ2-2	CASKPRGANTGELFF	TGTGCCAGTAAACCTCGGGGGGCGAACACCGGGGAGCTGTTTTTT
TRBV11-2	NA	NA	TRBJ1-2	CASRQGHSSYGYTF	TGTGCCAGCAGGCAGGGACACTCAAGCTATGGCTACACCTTC
TRBV7-2	NA	TRBD1	TRBJ1-1	CASSPRQGRVTEAFF	TGTGCCAGCAGCCCACGACAGGGAAGAGTCACTGAAGCTTTCTTT
TRBV6-5	NA	TRBD2	TRBJ2-3	CASGPAGGTQYF	TGTGCCAGCGGCCCAGCGGGGGGTACGCAGTATTTT
TRBV7-3	NA	TRBD1	TRBJ2-2	CASSLGGQGNTGELFF	TGTGCCAGCAGCTTAGGGGGACAGGGAAACACCGGGGAGCTGTTTTTT
TRBV7-2	NA	NA	TRBJ1-5	CASSFSGNQPQHF	TGTGCCAGCAGCTTTTCGGGCAATCAGCCCCAGCATTTT
TRBV5-6	NA	NA	TRBJ2-7	CASSLDGVGFYEQYF	TGTGCCAGCAGCTTGGATGGGGTGGGGTTCTACGAGCAGTACTTC
TRBV5-6	few	TRBD1	TRBJ2-7	CASSLVGQVYEQYF	TGTGCCAGCAGCTTGGTGGGACAGGTCTACGAGCAGTACTTC
TRBV30	NA	TRBD2	TRBJ2-5	CAWSIGGGPETQYF	TGTGCCTGGAGTATCGGCGGGGGGCCAGAGACCCAGTACTTC
TRBV5-6	NA	NA	TRBJ2-1	CASSLVRGEQFF	TGTGCCAGCAGCTTGGTCCGCGGTGAGCAGTTCTTC
TRBV7-2	NA	TRBD1	TRBJ1-5	CASSTGVGYYQPQHF	TGTGCCAGCAGCACAGGGGTAGGGTATTATCAGCCCCAGCATTTT
TRBV5-1	NA	TRBD1	TRBJ2-1	CASSLDQGAYNEQFF	TGCGCCAGCAGCTTGGATCAGGGGGCCTACAATGAGCAGTTCTTC
TRBV7-2	few	NA	TRBJ2-5	CASSWPGTQGVGETQYF	TGTGCCAGCAGCTGGCCCGGGACTCAGGGGGTAGGAGAGACCCAGTACTTC
TRBV7-6	few	NA	TRBJ2-2	CASSLAASGELFF	TGTGCCAGCAGCTTAGCGGCCTCCGGGGAGCTGTTTTTT
TRBV19	NA	NA	TRBJ1-2	CASSRGRAATNYGYTF	TGTGCCAGTAGTAGGGGTCGGGCGGCAACTAACTATGGCTACACCTTC
TRBV10-3	once	NA	TRBJ1-3	CAIHSSSSGNTIYF	TGTGCCATCCACTCGAGCAGCTCTGGAAACACCATATATTTT
TRBV7-8	NA	NA	TRBJ1-6	CASSLSGGRGYSYNSPLHF	TGTGCCAGCAGCTTAAGCGGGGGGCGCGGATACTCCTATAATTCACCCCTCCACTTT
TRBV7-3	medium-sized	NA	TRBJ2-1	CASSPGGLGNEQFF	TGTGCCAGCAGCCCCGGGGGGCTGGGGAATGAGCAGTTCTTC
TRBV30	NA	TRBD1	TRBJ1-4	CAWSVGQGATNEKLFF	TGTGCCTGGAGTGTAGGACAGGGGGCAACTAATGAAAAACTGTTTTTT
TRBV4-2	NA	NA	TRBJ2-7	CASSQDGINEQYF	TGTGCCAGCAGCCAAGATGGGATCAACGAGCAGTACTTC